The 5 T cell receptor beta chains given below trace back to one sample, sequenced in a study of T cells in Graves' hyperthyroidism and ophthalmopathy. The investigators amplified TCR beta CDR3 regions from RNA transcripts. The TCR CDR3 was amplified in a first-round RT-PCR using the HTBI primer set. TCRdb used MiXCR to reprocess the multiplex PCR reads, holding one entry per CDR3 protein. Of around 200,000 distinct CDR3 sequences in the sample, 15% to 20% are singletons; the top ten hold roughly 29%. Input material: blood. All receptors derive from a woman aged 50 to 65 with Graves' hyperthyroidism.

In its sample, this clonotype was seen a few times. The J gene is TRBJ1-4, the V gene TRBV20-1, with D perhaps matching TRBD1 (6 bases). CDR3 length: 15 residues. Germline V gene sequence: CDR1 DFQATT, CDR2 SNEGSKA (reference sequence). V was cut by 1 base and J by 8 bases, with 17 bases left in between. CDR3 region: CSARGSGGGEEKLFF. The CDR3 DNA reads TGCAGTGCTAGAGGTTCGGGGGGCGGTGAAGAAAAACTGTTTTTT.

The chain combines TRBV4-1 with TRBJ2-7, with 8 bases aligning to TRBD2. Losses at the gene ends were 2 bases for V and 0 bases for J; bases not matched to a gene: 6. The CDR3 runs 16 residues. CDR1 is MGHRA and CDR2 is YSYEKL in the germline V gene. The CDR3 reads CASSQMGLGSSYEQYF. For the CDR3, the DNA is TGCGCCAGCAGCCAAATGGGACTAGGGAGCTCCTACGAGCAGTACTTC.

This clonotype was recorded many times. V is TRBV20-1 and J is TRBJ1-2; D gene ambiguous. The CDR3 is 11 amino acids. Germline CDR1 DFQATT, CDR2 SNEGSKA (reference sequence). Between the trimmed V and J ends, which lost 0 bases and 9 bases, there was a span of 8 bases. CDR3 sequence reads: CSARDYRRYTF. DNA for the CDR3: TGCAGTGCTAGAGACTACCGTCGCTACACCTTC.

As regards this clonotype: A much larger clone lies one base from this, so it may be a read error. The chain uses TRBV11-2 and TRBJ2-5; 11 bases are a match to TRBD2. The CDR3 consists of 15 residues. V lost 1 base and J lost 4; bases outside the gene matches: 2. Germline-derived CDR1 and CDR2 are SGHAT and FQNNGV. The CDR3 coding sequence is TGTGCCAGCAGCTTAGCCCTAGCGGGGGGAGAGACCCAGTACTTC. Its protein is CASSLALAGGETQYF.

The chain links TRBV12-3 or TRBV12-4 to TRBJ1-1; D perhaps matches TRBD1 (5 bases). Trimming removed 2 bases at V and 4 bases at J, with 14 bases between. This CDR3 spans 15 amino acids. CDR3 DNA sequence: TGTGCCAGCAGTTTACGGGGACTAATAGGCACTGAAGCTTTCTTT. Translation gives CASSLRGLIGTEAFF.